The subject of this entry is one TCR beta chain. The data were taken from a study of radiation and T cells in renal cell carcinoma. Noted time point: blood 4 weeks post-SBRT, at nephrectomy. Treatment of the sample: 15 Gy SBRT to primary tumor, nephrectomy 4 weeks later. Clones were sequenced by immunoSEQ multiplex PCR, and TCRdb holds only the in-frame ones, with some missing. Counted here are about 170,000 clones, about 87% occurring once; the ten biggest clones make up about 10%. This specimen was blood, taken from a patient whose treatment included radiotherapy and nephrectomy. The sequence came from a woman between 50 and 59 years old with renal cell carcinoma.

CDR3 nucleotide sequence: TGTGCCAGCAGCGAAACGGCTCCTGGGGCCAACGTCCTGACTTTC. It is translated as CASSETAPGANVLTF. The V call is TRBV2, the J call TRBJ2-6; D is uncertain. The CDR3 runs to 15 residues. Germline-derived CDR1 and CDR2 are SNHLY and FYNNEI. V was cut by 6 bases and J by 2 bases, with 11 bases left in between.